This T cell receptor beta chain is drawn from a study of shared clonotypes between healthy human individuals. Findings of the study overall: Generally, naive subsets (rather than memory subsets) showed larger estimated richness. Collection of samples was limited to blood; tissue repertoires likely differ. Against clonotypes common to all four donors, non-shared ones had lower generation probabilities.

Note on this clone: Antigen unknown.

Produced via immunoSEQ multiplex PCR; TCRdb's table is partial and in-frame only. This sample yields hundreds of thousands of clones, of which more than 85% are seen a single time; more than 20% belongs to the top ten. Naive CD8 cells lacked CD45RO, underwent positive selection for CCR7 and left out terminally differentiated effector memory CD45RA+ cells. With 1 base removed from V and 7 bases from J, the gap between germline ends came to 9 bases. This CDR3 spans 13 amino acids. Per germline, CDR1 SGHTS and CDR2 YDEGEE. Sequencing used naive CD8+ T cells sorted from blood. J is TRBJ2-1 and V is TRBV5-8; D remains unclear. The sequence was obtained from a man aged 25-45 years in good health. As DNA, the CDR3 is TGTGCCAGCAGCTTGTTGCAGAAGAATGAGCAGTTCTTC. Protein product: CASSLLQKNEQFF.